This T cell receptor beta chain was profiled in a study of PD-L1 blockade in urothelial cancer. Specified time point: peripheral blood 6 weeks after treatment start. This CDR3 has 13 amino acids. Between the trimmed V and J ends, which lost 2 bases and 4 bases, there was a span of 6 bases. From germline, CDR1 is SNHLY and CDR2 FYNNEI. Profiled with immunoSEQ multiplex PCR; TCRdb holds only in-frame clones, not every one. The data hold 35,000 to 55,000 clones, with roughly 85% observed a single time. This sequence joins TRBV2 and TRBJ1-3, with D maybe TRBD1 (5 bases). The sequenced sample was PBMCs, obtained around atezolizumab (anti-PD-L1) treatment. This TCR was sampled from a man aged 55 to 70 with urothelial cancer. CDR3 amino acids: CASSEPGGNTIYF. For the CDR3, the DNA is TGTGCCAGCAGTGAACCAGGGGGAAACACCATATATTTT.